These 8 T cell receptor beta chains originate from one sample sequenced in a study of blood T cell repertoires in COVID-19. This table comes from immunoSEQ multiplex PCR, and its TCRdb copy is limited to in-frame clones, with some not included. The data show 150,000 to 200,000 clones, about 81% seen once. The sequencing input was peripheral blood. These receptors all come from a human donor in a cohort sampled during active COVID-19.

The rearrangement joins TRBV7-2 to TRBJ1-6; 10 nucleotides agree with TRBD1. Germline V gene lookup returns CDR1 SGHTA and CDR2 FQGNSA. The CDR3 has 14 residues. V gave up 5 bases and J gave up 10 bases; unmatched junction bases: 5. CDR3 region: CASSTRQGASPLHF. The CDR3 bases are TGTGCCAGCAGCACCCGACAGGGGGCCTCACCCCTCCACTTT.

The chain links TRBV28 to TRBJ1-2; 8 bases are a match to TRBD1. Germline CDR1 is MDHEN and CDR2 is SYDVKM. The CDR3 is made up of 14 amino acids. J lost 5 bases, V lost 5 bases, and 7 bases had no gene match. This CDR3 is CASSPRQGRYGYTF. CDR3 sequence (DNA): TGTGCCAGCAGTCCACGACAGGGGAGGTATGGCTACACCTTC.

This clone was seen once. This rearrangement joins TRBV4-3 to TRBJ2-7, with TRBD1 identical over 11 bases. CDR1 is LGHNA, CDR2 YSLEER, per germline. The CDR3 covers 15 residues. V dropped 1 base and J dropped 3; count of bases not matched to a gene: 2. The CDR3 here is CASSQVGTGGYEQYF. Here the CDR3 DNA reads TGCGCCAGCAGCCAAGTGGGGACAGGGGGCTACGAGCAGTACTTC.

The chain employs TRBV6-2 or TRBV6-3 and TRBJ1-1, with TRBD1 identical over 11 bases. V lost 2 bases and J lost 4; bases outside the gene matches: 12. Per germline, CDR1 MNHEY and CDR2 SVGEGT. The CDR3 runs 18 residues. CDR3 nucleotides: TGTGCCAGCAGTTACCGAAGGGACAGGGGGGGTGTAATCACTGAAGCTTTCTTT. Translation gives CASSYRRDRGGVITEAFF.

This sequence joins TRBV19 and TRBJ2-2; TRBD1 aligns across 9 bases. Germline V lookup: CDR1 LNHDA, CDR2 SQIVND (reference sequence). V trimming: 2 bases; J trimming: 7 bases; junction bases outside the gene matches: 5. The CDR3 consists of 15 residues. CDR3 in amino acids: CASSITDRGVGELFF. The CDR3 nucleotides read TGTGCCAGTAGTATAACGGACAGGGGTGTCGGGGAGCTGTTTTTT.

A single count supports this clone. CDR3 DNA: TGTGCCAGCAGCTTGGTTCAGGGGTTCGAGCAGTACTTC. Translation gives CASSLVQGFEQYF. This chain connects TRBV5-8 to TRBJ2-7; weak D call: TRBD1 (6 bases). Germline CDR1 SGHTS, CDR2 YDEGEE. This CDR3 spans 13 amino acids. V gave up 0 bases and J gave up 6 bases, with 10 bases separating them.

For the CDR3, the DNA is TGTGCCAGCAGCTTAGGACAGGGCTATAGCAATCAGCCCCAGCATTTT. Its protein is CASSLGQGYSNQPQHF. The chain couples TRBV7-2 to TRBJ1-5, with TRBD1 identical over 7 bases. Germline V lookup: CDR1 SGHTA, CDR2 FQGNSA. There are 16 residues in the CDR3. J gave up 0 bases and V 1 base, and 3 bases lay outside the gene matches.

V and J are TRBV5-4 and TRBJ2-3, with 8 bases lining up with TRBD2. Germline V gene sequence: CDR1 SGHNT, CDR2 YYREEE (reference sequence). Trimming removed 1 base from V and 0 bases from J; junction bases left unmatched: 4. The length of the CDR3 is 16 residues. CDR3 in DNA: TGTGCCAGCAGCTTGCCCGGGACTAGAAGCACAGATACGCAGTATTTT. It specifies CASSLPGTRSTDTQYF.